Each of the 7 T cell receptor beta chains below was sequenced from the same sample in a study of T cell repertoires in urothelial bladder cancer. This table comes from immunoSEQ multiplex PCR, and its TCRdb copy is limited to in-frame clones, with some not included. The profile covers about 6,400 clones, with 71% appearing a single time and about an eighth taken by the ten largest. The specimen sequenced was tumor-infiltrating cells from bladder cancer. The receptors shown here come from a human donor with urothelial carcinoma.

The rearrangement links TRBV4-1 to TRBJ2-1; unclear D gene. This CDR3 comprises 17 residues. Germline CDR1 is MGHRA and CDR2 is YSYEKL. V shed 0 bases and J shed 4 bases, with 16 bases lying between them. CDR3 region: CASSQDLIRVAYNEQFF. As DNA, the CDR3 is TGCGCCAGCAGCCAAGATCTTATCCGGGTCGCTTACAATGAGCAGTTCTTC.

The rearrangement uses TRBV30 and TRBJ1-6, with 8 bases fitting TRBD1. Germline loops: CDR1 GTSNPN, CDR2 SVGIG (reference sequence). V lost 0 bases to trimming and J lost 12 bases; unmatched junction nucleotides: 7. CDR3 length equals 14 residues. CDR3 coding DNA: TGTGCCTGGAGTGTACATCAGGGGGCAAAACCCCTCCACTTT. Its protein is CAWSVHQGAKPLHF. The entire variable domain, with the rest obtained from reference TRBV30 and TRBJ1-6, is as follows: SQTIHQWPATLVQPVGSPLSLECTVEGTSNPNLYWYRQAAGRGLQLLFYSVGIGQISSEVPQNLSASRPQDRQFILSSKKLLLSDSGFYLCAWSVHQGAKPLHFGNGTRLTVT.

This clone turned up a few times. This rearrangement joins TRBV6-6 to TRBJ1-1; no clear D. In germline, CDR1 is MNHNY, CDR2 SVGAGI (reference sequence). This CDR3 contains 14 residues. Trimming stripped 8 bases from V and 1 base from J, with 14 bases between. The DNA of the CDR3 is TGTGCCAGCTCAGTTACCCCAGGGAACACTGAAGCTTTCTTT. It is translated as CASSVTPGNTEAFF.

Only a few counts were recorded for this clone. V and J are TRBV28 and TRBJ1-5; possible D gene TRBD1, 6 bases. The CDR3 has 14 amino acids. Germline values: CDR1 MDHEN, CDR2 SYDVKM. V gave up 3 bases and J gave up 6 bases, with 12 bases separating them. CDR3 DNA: TGTGCCAGCAGTTTTGGGGGCGAGGCTCAGCCCCAGCATTTT. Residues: CASSFGGEAQPQHF.

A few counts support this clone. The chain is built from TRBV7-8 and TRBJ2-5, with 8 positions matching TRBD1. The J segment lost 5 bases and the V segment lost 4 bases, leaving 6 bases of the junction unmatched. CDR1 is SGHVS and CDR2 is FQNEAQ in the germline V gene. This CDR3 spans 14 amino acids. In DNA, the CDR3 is TGTGCCAGCAGCTCCCCCGGGACAGGCGAGACCCAGTACTTC. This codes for CASSSPGTGETQYF.

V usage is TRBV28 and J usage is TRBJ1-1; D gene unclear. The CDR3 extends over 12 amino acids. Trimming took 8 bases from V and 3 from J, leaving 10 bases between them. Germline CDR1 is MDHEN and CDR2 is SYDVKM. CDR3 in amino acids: CASGPGYTEAFF. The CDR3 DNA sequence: TGTGCCAGCGGTCCCGGCTACACTGAAGCTTTCTTT.

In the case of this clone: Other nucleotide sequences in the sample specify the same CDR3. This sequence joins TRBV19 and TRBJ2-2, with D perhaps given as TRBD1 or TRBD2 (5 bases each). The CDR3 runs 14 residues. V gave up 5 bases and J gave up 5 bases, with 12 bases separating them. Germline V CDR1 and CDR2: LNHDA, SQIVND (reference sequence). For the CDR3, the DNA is TGTGCCAGTAGTTGGGGGACCGATACCGGGGAGCTGTTTTTT. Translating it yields CASSWGTDTGELFF.